The present T cell receptor beta chain was sequenced within a study of T-cell memory formation after mild COVID-19. TCRdb re-called the 5' RACE reads with MiXCR, one entry per CDR3 protein. The data show hundreds of thousands of distinct CDR3 sequences, around 28% seen once. The CDR3 is 15 amino acids. Germline V gene sequence: CDR1 SGHDT, CDR2 YYEEEE. V gave up 3 bases and J gave up 1 base, with 8 bases separating them. V gene TRBV5-6 combines with J gene TRBJ2-6; the D call may be TRBD1 or TRBD2 (5 bases each). The source material was PBMCs or a T cell subset sorted from them (not recorded which). The receptor was isolated from an adult woman who had mild COVID-19 (a few samples of this study predate the infection). Cell type and time point are not known. The CDR3 nucleotides read TGTGCCAGCAGCTCCTGGGGGTCTGGGGCCAACGTCCTGACTTTC. Translating it yields CASSSWGSGANVLTF.